This is a list of T cell receptor beta chains from one sample in a study of blood T cell repertoires in COVID-19. Method: immunoSEQ multiplex PCR; TCRdb's copy keeps in-frame clones and lacks some. The profile covers approximately 97,000 clones, with about nine tenths appearing a single time and about 4% taken by the ten largest. Specimen: peripheral blood. These receptor sequences come from a man aged 18 to 29 with acute or convalescent COVID-19. Each CDR3 is given without its conserved first and last residue. A D gene is named only where the DNA matches it firmly.

d_call	v_call	cdr3_aa
TRBD1	TRBV5-5	ASSQGGDNQPQH
TRBD1	TRBV9	ASSVSPYRGWDGGTDTQY
NA	TRBV5-6	ASRLRQLYGYT
NA	TRBV11-3	ASSQGQLEQF
TRBD1	TRBV19	ASSIQGAGYEQY
TRBD1	TRBV18	ASSLERQGASGYT
NA	TRBV6-9	ASSYSTEAEAF
TRBD1	TRBV11-2	ASTPRTGRSGANVLT
TRBD1	TRBV18	ASSTFGQGGGLSTEAF
TRBD1	TRBV25-1	ASSDPTGTGAYEQY
NA	TRBV18	ASSRVGATNEKLF
NA	TRBV5-8	ASSLERLDTEAF
NA	TRBV28	AIHRAGVAYGYT
NA	TRBV28	ASSQTGFNYGYT
TRBD1	TRBV2	ASSEGTGDQPQH
TRBD2	TRBV15	ATGAGTSNQETQY
NA	TRBV30	AWSVQRGGYT
TRBD1	TRBV15	ATSRAPGQGARTDTQY
NA	TRBV12-3/TRBV12-4	ASSLPGGSPLH
TRBD2	TRBV4-1	ASSPGLAGPHEQY
NA	TRBV5-1	ASSLTAGVAYNEQF
NA	TRBV5-1	ASSFETDTQY
NA	TRBV18	ASSITGPSGANVLT
NA	TRBV19	ASSPRQFNQPQH
TRBD1	TRBV19	ASSAQGNLEAF
NA	TRBV19	ASSMSRANNEQY
NA	TRBV19	ASSIRHSSYNEQF
NA	TRBV4-1	ASSQDSRDGGLNYGYT
NA	TRBV30	ASTTGQKNTEAF